This T cell receptor beta chain was sequenced for a study of blood T cell repertoires in COVID-19. Sequencing was performed with immunoSEQ multiplex PCR; in TCRdb, only in-frame clones are kept and a portion is missing. The sample records a few hundred thousand clones, approximately 87% being singletons. V was pared by 6 bases and J by 2 bases, with 7 bases between. The CDR3 is made up of 12 amino acids. CDR1 and CDR2 (germline): LNHDA, SQIVND (reference sequence). This clone was seen only a few times. The sequence came from a woman aged 40 to 55 who had recovered from COVID-19. The J gene is TRBJ1-2, the V gene TRBV19; D is perhaps TRBD1 (6 bases). Input material: PBMCs or T cells enriched from blood (not recorded which). The CDR3 region has the DNA TGTGCCAGTAGGGACAGAAACTATGGCTACACCTTC. Its translation is CASRDRNYGYTF. Variable domain in full (rest from reference TRBV19 and TRBJ1-2): DGGITQSPKYLFRKEGQNVTLSCEQNLNHDAMYWYRQDPGQGLRLIYYSQIVNDFQKGDIAEGYSVSREKKESFPLTVTSAQKNPTAFYLCASRDRNYGYTFGSGTRLTVV.